This TCR beta chain is from a study of blood T cell repertoires in COVID-19 (dated by TCRdb to 2019 to 2021). Regarding the research as a whole: Samples covering the acute and convalescent phases of COVID-19 were provided by collaborators in the United States, Italy and Spain. The prospective study material was composed of cDNA or gDNA derived from T cells, B-cell-depleted T cells, or PBMCs. The dataset comprised deeply sampled blood TCRbeta repertoires from subjects exposed to, actively infected with, or recovered from COVID-19. The repertoires were made available in a free public database intended to serve as a resource for research on the immune response to SARS-CoV-2. The samples were drawn from two sources: the first 160 participants of the ongoing ImmuneRACE study, and over 1,000 subjects contributed by 6 global collaborators. A de-identified subject ID, COVID-19 status, age in years and sex were almost always included in the sample metadata. Where HLA class I and class II types were available, the types were taken from metadata supplied by the sample provider, not from assay-based typing.

TCRbeta CDR3 regions were amplified from genomic DNA using the immunoSEQ Assay, a bias-controlled multiplex PCR. The paper's data handling went like this. The number of nucleated cells in each sample was estimated by amplification of reference gene primers within the assay. Sequence reads were collapsed and filtered to measure the absolute abundance of every unique TCRbeta CDR3 rearrangement. Productive Simpson clonality was computed per sample as the square root of Simpson's diversity index over productive rearrangements. The source is immuneACCESS, and TCRdb retained only in-frame sequences with V and J called. Part of the clones is not carried over; for the studies checked, unresolved V genes explain less than half of this, and the remainder is unexplained. Clone size and the V and J calls come from that table; the DNA yielded D and trimming. This sample holds approximately 470,000 clones; around 87% were observed only once. The ten largest make up 0.7% of the sample.

The trim is 5 bases for V and 4 bases for J, with a gap of 5 bases between the germline ends. CDR1 and CDR2 are read off the germline V gene (reference sequence) as WNHNN and SYGVQD. The CDR3, from cysteine to phenylalanine, totals 11 residues. The only DNA kept is the CDR3, 33 bases in frame from the first base. Broader findings and caveats from the paper: How much clinical and demographic metadata was included differed by source and by participant, and the metadata was provided uncurated.

Enrolling through a virtual design, the prospective study's participants ranged in age from roughly 18 to 95 years and lived across more than 20 United States geographic areas. In the prospective study, participants were assigned to cohorts based on the clinical history participants reported in a screening survey and a study questionnaire. For ImmuneRACE Cohort 3, a participant was defined as recovered based on two consecutive negative NP/OP PCR tests, clearance by a healthcare professional, or resolution of symptoms. In the prospective study, mobile phlebotomists collected whole blood, serum and a nasopharyngeal or oropharyngeal swab from each participant. Additional blood draws and questionnaires over an approximately 2-month period could optionally be provided by prospective study participants. Blood samples from the prospective study were shipped frozen or at room temperature prior to DNA extraction.

As to this clone: Its recognized antigen is unknown. Base-call qualities are not available, and no considerably larger clone is one nucleotide away.

The chain is made from TRBV10-1 and TRBJ1-2; no D gene is confidently identified. The TCR originated in a woman aged 18-29 years who had recovered from COVID-19. The specimen was PBMCs or T cells enriched from blood (not recorded which). The DNA reads as follows: TGCGCCAGCAGTAACGGCTATGGCTACACCTTC. It specifies CASSNGYGYTF.